This is a list of T cell receptor beta chains from one sample in a study of cytomegalovirus exposure and HLA in healthy donors. Assay used: immunoSEQ multiplex PCR; TCRdb lists only in-frame clones, some missing. The table has about 98,000 clones, roughly 70% seen once. Sequenced material: PBMCs. Receptors were obtained from a man between 50 and 59 years old in good health and CMV-seronegative. The CDR3 runs from the conserved cysteine through the conserved F or W. The D gene is left open where the match is weak. Size values are once, few and many counts, or a class for expanded clones, and some rows have none.

TRBJ1-1	-	TRBD1	TRBV7-8	14	CASSRQGSGTEAFF	TGTGCCAGCAGCCGACAGGGGTCGGGCACTGAAGCTTTCTTT
TRBJ1-2	-	-	TRBV19	14	CASSIDSTIYGYTF	TGTGCCAGTAGTATAGATTCCACAATCTATGGCTACACCTTC
TRBJ1-6	-	-	TRBV5-4	12	CASSRDNSPLHF	TGTGCCAGCAGCCGAGATAATTCACCCCTCCACTTT
TRBJ1-3	few	-	TRBV18	14	CASSPSGDGNTIYF	TGTGCCAGCTCACCGAGCGGGGATGGAAACACCATATATTTT
TRBJ1-2	-	-	TRBV6-5	15	CASSYFDGKRDGYTF	TGTGCCAGCAGTTACTTCGACGGTAAGAGGGATGGCTACACCTTC
TRBJ2-2	-	TRBD2	TRBV15	16	CATSRLAGGGTGELFF	TGTGCCACCAGCAGACTAGCGGGAGGAGGTACCGGGGAGCTGTTTTTT
TRBJ2-4	-	-	TRBV7-9	14	CASSFPPPVTIQYF	TGTGCCAGCAGCTTTCCCCCCCCAGTGACTATTCAGTACTTC
TRBJ2-3	-	-	TRBV27	16	CASSTITSVGTDTQYF	TGTGCCAGCAGTACTATAACTAGTGTCGGAACAGATACGCAGTATTTT
TRBJ2-1	-	-	TRBV28	15	CASSFAGFRFNEQFF	TGTGCCAGCAGTTTCGCGGGTTTCCGCTTCAATGAGCAGTTCTTC
TRBJ1-2	-	-	TRBV27	18	CASSPPPYVQGSVYGYTF	TGTGCCAGCAGTCCACCTCCCTACGTGCAGGGGTCGGTCTATGGCTACACCTTC
TRBJ1-4	-	-	TRBV28	19	CASSFSNSEWGGRHEKLFF	TGTGCCAGCAGTTTTTCCAATAGCGAGTGGGGGGGGCGTCATGAAAAACTGTTTTTT
TRBJ1-1	-	TRBD1	TRBV18	16	CASSPTGQGLSTEAFF	TGTGCCAGCTCACCAACCGGACAGGGGCTGAGCACTGAAGCTTTCTTT
TRBJ2-3	-	TRBD1	TRBV7-8	16	CASINEGALRADTQYF	TGTGCCAGCATCAACGAGGGGGCCCTCCGCGCAGATACGCAGTATTTT
TRBJ2-7	-	-	TRBV7-9	11	CASKDSHEQYF	TGTGCCAGCAAGGACTCGCACGAGCAGTACTTC
TRBJ2-7	-	-	TRBV19	14	CASTMRGDSYEQYF	TGTGCCAGTACCATGCGTGGTGACTCCTACGAGCAGTACTTC
TRBJ2-7	once	-	TRBV5-6	13	CASSLFTVDEQYF	TGTGCCAGCAGCTTATTCACGGTCGACGAGCAGTACTTC
TRBJ2-2	-	-	TRBV6-4	16	CASSQVLIGDTGELFF	TGTGCCAGCAGTCAAGTTCTGATCGGGGACACCGGGGAGCTGTTTTTT
TRBJ1-5	-	-	TRBV27	15	CASSWRAGDNQPQHF	TGTGCCAGCAGCTGGCGGGCAGGGGACAATCAGCCCCAGCATTTT
TRBJ2-3	-	TRBD1	TRBV14	16	CASSHLETGALDTQYF	TGTGCCAGCAGCCATCTGGAGACAGGGGCCTTAGATACGCAGTATTTT
TRBJ1-1	-	TRBD1	TRBV29-1	12	CSAQGVNTEAFF	TGCAGCGCCCAGGGGGTGAACACTGAAGCTTTCTTT
TRBJ1-4	-	-	TRBV5-1	15	CASSETRAWDEKLFF	TGCGCCAGCAGCGAGACCAGGGCTTGGGATGAAAAACTGTTTTTT
TRBJ2-1	-	-	TRBV19	12	CASSTGYNEQFF	TGTGCCAGTAGTACAGGGTACAATGAGCAGTTCTTC
TRBJ2-3	-	-	TRBV5-1	15	CASSSGRTSTDTQYF	TGCGCCAGCAGCTCAGGACGGACAAGCACAGATACGCAGTATTTT
TRBJ2-7	-	-	TRBV11-2	15	CASSLVSESSYEQYF	TGTGCCAGCAGCTTAGTTTCAGAAAGCTCCTACGAGCAGTACTTC
TRBJ2-7	-	TRBD1	TRBV11-2	14	CASSSGTGIYEQYF	TGTGCCAGCAGCTCCGGGACAGGGATCTACGAGCAGTACTTC
TRBJ2-7	once	TRBD1	TRBV5-1	12	CASSSEGTGYYF	TGCGCCAGCAGCTCGGAGGGGACAGGGTACTACTTC
TRBJ1-1	few	-	TRBV14	13	CASSWGTNTEAFF	TGTGCCAGCAGCTGGGGCACGAACACTGAAGCTTTCTTT
TRBJ2-7	few	-	TRBV4-2	14	CASSQGLGGYEQYF	TGTGCCAGCAGCCAAGGGCTGGGGGGCTACGAGCAGTACTTC
TRBJ2-1	few	TRBD2	TRBV7-2	13	CASSLELADEQFF	TGTGCCAGCAGCTTAGAACTAGCGGATGAGCAGTTCTTC
TRBJ1-1	-	-	TRBV14	17	CASSQGPRDSSETEAFF	TGTGCCAGCAGCCAAGGCCCCCGGGACTCAAGCGAGACTGAAGCTTTCTTT
TRBJ2-4	-	TRBD2	TRBV5-1	12	CASSSGGPHQYF	TGCGCCAGCAGCAGCGGGGGCCCGCACCAGTACTTC
TRBJ1-6	-	-	TRBV28	15	CASSLLERGDSPLHF	TGTGCCAGCAGTTTACTGGAGCGGGGGGATTCACCCCTCCACTTT
TRBJ1-2	-	TRBD1	TRBV14	15	CASSQGQGANYGYTF	TGTGCCAGCAGCCAGGGGCAGGGGGCGAACTATGGCTACACCTTC
TRBJ1-2	few	-	TRBV19	15	CASSMLGATNYGYTF	TGTGCCAGTAGTATGTTGGGGGCAACGAACTATGGCTACACCTTC
TRBJ2-7	-	TRBD1	TRBV5-1	15	CASSLDRGLTYEQYF	TGCGCCAGCAGCTTGGACAGGGGGCTAACCTACGAGCAGTACTTC
TRBJ2-1	once	TRBD2	TRBV14	16	CASSPLSGGAYNEQFF	TGTGCCAGCAGCCCCCTGAGCGGGGGGGCCTACAATGAGCAGTTCTTC
TRBJ2-7	-	-	TRBV21-1	12	CASSPGDYEQYF	TGTGCCAGCAGCCCCGGTGATTACGAGCAGTACTTC
TRBJ2-7	-	-	TRBV27	14	CASSFTGSPYEQYF	TGTGCCAGCAGTTTTACGGGATCACCCTACGAGCAGTACTTC
TRBJ2-2	-	-	TRBV10-3	18	CAIRRWAGRSANTGELFF	TGTGCCATCAGACGGTGGGCGGGAAGATCCGCGAACACCGGGGAGCTGTTTTTT
TRBJ2-7	-	-	TRBV18	16	CASSPRSGTTLYEQYF	TGTGCCAGCTCACCCCGATCCGGGACAACCCTCTACGAGCAGTACTTC
TRBJ2-5	-	-	TRBV4-3	13	CASSQQGSETQYF	TGCGCCAGCAGCCAGCAGGGTTCAGAGACCCAGTACTTC
TRBJ1-4	-	-	TRBV18	13	CASSSASTGDRRF	TGTGCCAGCTCATCGGCTTCGACAGGAGACCGGAGATTT